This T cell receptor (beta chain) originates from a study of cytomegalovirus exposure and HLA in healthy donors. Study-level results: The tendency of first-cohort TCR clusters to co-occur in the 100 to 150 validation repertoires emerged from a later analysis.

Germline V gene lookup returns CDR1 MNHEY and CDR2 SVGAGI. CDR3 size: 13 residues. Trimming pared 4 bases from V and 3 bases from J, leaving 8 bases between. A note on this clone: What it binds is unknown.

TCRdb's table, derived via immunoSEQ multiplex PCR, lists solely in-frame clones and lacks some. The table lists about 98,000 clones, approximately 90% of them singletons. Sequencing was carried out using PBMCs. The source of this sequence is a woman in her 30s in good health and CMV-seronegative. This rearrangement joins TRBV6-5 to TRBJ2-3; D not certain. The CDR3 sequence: CASSSPGTDTQYF. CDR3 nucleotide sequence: TGTGCCAGCAGTTCCCCAGGAACAGATACGCAGTATTTT.